The source of this T cell receptor (beta chain) is a study of cytomegalovirus exposure and HLA in healthy donors. Findings and caveats of the study: Altogether, 160 or so TCR beta chains were recorded as cytomegalovirus-associated. In vitro work confirmed that a few CMV-associated chains recognize CMV antigens.

The PCR was carried out with 60 Vbeta primers and 13 Jbeta primers. Some clones are missing from TCRdb's copy, which holds only in-frame ones; the method was immunoSEQ multiplex PCR. The sample yields about 140,000 clones, roughly 76% seen once. Remarks on this clone: The antigen is not known.

The study did not record CMV serostatus for this donor. The sequenced material came from PBMCs. The TCR originated in a human donor in good health.

This CDR3 is CASSKFGLAGGQETQYF. Written as DNA, the CDR3 is TGTGCCAGCAGCAAGTTTGGACTAGCGGGGGGGCAGGAGACCCAGTACTTC. The chain carries TRBV7-3 and TRBJ2-5; TRBD2 matches at 15 bases. This CDR3 is 17 amino acids long. Losses at the gene ends were 5 bases for V and 5 bases for J; bases not matched to a gene: 9. Germline CDR1 reads SGHTA; CDR2 reads FQGTGA. The complete variable domain, with remaining parts taken from reference TRBV7-3 and TRBJ2-5, reads GAGVSQTPSNKVTEKGKYVELRCDPISGHTALYWYRQSLGQGPEFLIYFQGTGAADDSGLPNDRFFAVRPEGSVSTLKIQRTERGDSAVYLCASSKFGLAGGQETQYFGPGTRLLVL.